The clone carrying this T cell receptor beta chain was picked up many times. The use of a sample-barcoded 5' primer and a J-beta primer mix characterized a second PCR of roughly 7 to 12 cycles. TCRdb recomputed calls from the 5' RACE reads with MiXCR, one row per CDR3 protein. This repertoire shows 850,000 to 950,000 distinct CDR3 sequences, 25% to 30% found once; its top ten account for roughly 17%. CDR3 length: 13 amino acids. CDR1 and CDR2 from the germline V gene are SGHVS and FQNEAQ. The V end was cut by 1 base, the J end by 8 bases, with 11 bases between. This entry is derived from a study of blood T cells in healthy people across ages. In the study overall: T cells yielded about one barcoded beta molecule per two cells through template switching.

Samples each had at least 6 micrograms of total RNA extracted. The source is a woman at least 80 years old in good health. The sequencing input was blood. The V and J genes are TRBV7-8 and TRBJ1-2; D not certain. The CDR3 nucleotides read TGTGCCAGCAGCTTAGGGGTGGCCGAGGGCTACACCTTC. Its translation is CASSLGVAEGYTF. The whole variable domain, filled in from reference TRBV7-8 and TRBJ1-2, reads GAGVSQSPRYKVAKRGQDVALRCDPISGHVSLFWYQQALGQGPEFLTYFQNEAQLDKSGLPSDRFFAERPEGSVSTLKIQRTQQEDSAVYLCASSLGVAEGYTFGSGTRLTVV.